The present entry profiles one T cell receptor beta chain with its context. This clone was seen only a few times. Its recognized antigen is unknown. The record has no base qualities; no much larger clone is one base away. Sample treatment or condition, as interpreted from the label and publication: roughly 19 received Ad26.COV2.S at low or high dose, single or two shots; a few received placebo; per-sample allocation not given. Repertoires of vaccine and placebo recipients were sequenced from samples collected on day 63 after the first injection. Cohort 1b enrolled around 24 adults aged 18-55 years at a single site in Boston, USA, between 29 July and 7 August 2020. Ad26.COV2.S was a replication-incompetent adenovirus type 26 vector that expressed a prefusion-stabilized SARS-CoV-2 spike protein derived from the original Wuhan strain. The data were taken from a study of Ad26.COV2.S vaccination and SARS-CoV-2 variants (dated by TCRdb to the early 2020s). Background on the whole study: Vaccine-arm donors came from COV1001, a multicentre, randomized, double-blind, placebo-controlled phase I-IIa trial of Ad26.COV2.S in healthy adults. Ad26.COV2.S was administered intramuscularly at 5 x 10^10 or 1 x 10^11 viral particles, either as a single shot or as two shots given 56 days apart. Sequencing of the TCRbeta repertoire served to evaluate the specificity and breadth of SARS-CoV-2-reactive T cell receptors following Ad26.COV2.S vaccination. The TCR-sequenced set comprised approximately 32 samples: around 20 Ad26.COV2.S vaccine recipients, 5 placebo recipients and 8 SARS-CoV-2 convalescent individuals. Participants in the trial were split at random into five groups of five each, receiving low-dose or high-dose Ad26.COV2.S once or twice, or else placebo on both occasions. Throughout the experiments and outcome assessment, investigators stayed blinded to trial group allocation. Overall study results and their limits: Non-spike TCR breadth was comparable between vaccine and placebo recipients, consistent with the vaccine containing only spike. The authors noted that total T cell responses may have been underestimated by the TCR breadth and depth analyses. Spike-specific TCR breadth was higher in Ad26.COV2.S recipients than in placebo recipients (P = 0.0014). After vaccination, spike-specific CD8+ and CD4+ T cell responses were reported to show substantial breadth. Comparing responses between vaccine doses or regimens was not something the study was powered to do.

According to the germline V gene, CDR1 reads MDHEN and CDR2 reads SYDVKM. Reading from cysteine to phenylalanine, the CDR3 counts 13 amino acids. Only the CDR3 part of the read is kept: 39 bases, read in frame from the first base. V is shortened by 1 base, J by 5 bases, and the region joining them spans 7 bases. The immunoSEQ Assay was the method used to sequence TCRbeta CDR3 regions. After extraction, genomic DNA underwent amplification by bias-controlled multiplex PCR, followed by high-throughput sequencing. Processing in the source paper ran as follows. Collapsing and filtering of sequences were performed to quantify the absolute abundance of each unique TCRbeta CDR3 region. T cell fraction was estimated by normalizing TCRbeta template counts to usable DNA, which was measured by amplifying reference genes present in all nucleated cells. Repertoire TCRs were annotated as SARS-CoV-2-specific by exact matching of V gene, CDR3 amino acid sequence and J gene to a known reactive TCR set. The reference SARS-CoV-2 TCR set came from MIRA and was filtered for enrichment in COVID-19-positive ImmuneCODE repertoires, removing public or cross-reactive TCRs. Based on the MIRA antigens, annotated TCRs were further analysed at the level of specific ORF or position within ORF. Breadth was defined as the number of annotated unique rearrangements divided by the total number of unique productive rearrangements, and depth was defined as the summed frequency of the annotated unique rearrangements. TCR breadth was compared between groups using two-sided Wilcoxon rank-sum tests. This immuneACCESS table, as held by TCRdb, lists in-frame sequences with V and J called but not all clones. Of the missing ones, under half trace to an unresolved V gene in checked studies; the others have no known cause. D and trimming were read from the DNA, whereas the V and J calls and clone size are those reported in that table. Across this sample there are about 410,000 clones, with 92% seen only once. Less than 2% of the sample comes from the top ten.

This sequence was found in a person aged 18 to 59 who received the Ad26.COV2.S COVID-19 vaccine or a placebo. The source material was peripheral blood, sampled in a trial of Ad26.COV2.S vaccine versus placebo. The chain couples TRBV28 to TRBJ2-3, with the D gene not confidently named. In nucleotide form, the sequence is TGTGCCAGCAGTTTATTTCTGGGAGATACGCAGTATTTT. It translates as CASSLFLGDTQYF. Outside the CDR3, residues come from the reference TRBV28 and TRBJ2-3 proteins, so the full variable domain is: DVKVTQSSRYLVKRTGEKVFLECVQDMDHENMFWYRQDPGLGLRLIYFSYDVKMKEKGDIPEGYSVSREKKERFSLILESASTNQTSMYLCASSLFLGDTQYFGPGTRLTVL.